This T cell receptor (beta chain) was documented in a study of response to subunit inactivated influenza vaccine. TCRdb re-analysed the RT-PCR reads in MiXCR, keeping a single row per CDR3 protein. There are about 620,000 distinct CDR3 sequences in the sample; around 11% occur only once, and about 10% lies in the top ten. This CDR3 comprises 15 residues. From germline, CDR1 is LGHNA and CDR2 YNFKEQ. V lost 3 bases, J lost 4 bases, and 4 bases stayed unmatched. In its sample, this clonotype was seen many times. These data also formed part of another study, on T cells expressing NK-cell markers. That paper adds: Researchers built TCR beta cDNA using 5'RACE template switching with UMIs. Sequencing covered eight donors, seven HCMV-seropositive and one seronegative. For several experiments, T cell sorting was restricted to the alpha-beta TCR population by means of an anti-gamma-delta TCR antibody.

The sample consisted of PBMCs from blood, taken on the day of vaccination. The rearrangement joins TRBV4-2 to TRBJ2-2; 8 bases agree with TRBD1. The receptor was isolated from a man aged 45 to 65 who received an inactivated influenza vaccine. The CDR3 DNA sequence: TGTGCCAGCAGCCAGGACAGGGCCGGCACCGGGGAGCTGTTTTTT. It translates to CASSQDRAGTGELFF.